The rows below give T cell receptor beta chains drawn from one sample of a study of T cells in Graves' hyperthyroidism and ophthalmopathy. TCRdb recomputed calls from the multiplex PCR reads with MiXCR, one row per CDR3 protein. Of roughly 420,000 distinct CDR3 sequences in the sample, approximately 14% were seen once. Sequenced input: blood. All receptors come from a young woman with Graves' hyperthyroidism. CDR3s include the opening cysteine and the closing phenylalanine or tryptophan. Each record gives: CDR3 protein, CDR3 DNA, V gene, J gene, clone size, D gene. A D gene is named only where the DNA matches it firmly. The size field is filled for only some rows; it gives once, few, many or a size class.

CAWSLGAGIEQYF	TGTGCCTGGAGCCTGGGCGCGGGAATCGAGCAGTACTTC	TRBV30	TRBJ2-7	.	.
CASSLTGTSYGYTF	TGTGCCAGCAGCCTCACCGGGACAAGCTATGGCTACACCTTC	TRBV12-3/TRBV12-4	TRBJ1-2	.	.
CASSQRPGGSSYNEQFF	TGTGCCAGCAGCCAGAGGCCTGGGGGGTCCTCCTACAATGAGCAGTTCTTC	TRBV7-6	TRBJ2-1	many	.
CASSRIAGADYNEQFF	TGTGCCAGCAGCCGTATAGCGGGAGCGGATTACAATGAGCAGTTCTTC	TRBV6-2/TRBV6-3	TRBJ2-1	few	TRBD2
CAWSDRRTSGNTIYF	TGTGCCTGGAGTGACCGACGGACCTCTGGAAACACCATATATTTT	TRBV30	TRBJ1-3	few	.
CASRVKALSGNTIYF	TGTGCCAGCAGGGTCAAGGCTCTCTCTGGAAACACCATATATTTT	TRBV6-1	TRBJ1-3	many	.
CASSPRDRGTANEQFF	TGTGCCAGCAGCCCCCGGGACAGGGGGACCGCCAATGAGCAGTTCTTC	TRBV9	TRBJ2-1	.	TRBD1
CASSQNSGRIGTGELFF	TGTGCCAGCAGCCAGAACAGCGGGAGAATCGGGACCGGGGAGCTGTTTTTT	TRBV3-1	TRBJ2-2	.	TRBD2
CASRSSGGSYEQYF	TGTGCCAGCAGGTCTAGCGGGGGCTCCTACGAGCAGTACTTC	TRBV7-3	TRBJ2-7	many	TRBD2
CASSSGQGAYRGNTEAFF	TGTGCCAGCAGTTCAGGACAGGGGGCGTACCGAGGGAACACTGAAGCTTTCTTT	TRBV27	TRBJ1-1	many	TRBD1
CASSGNYEQYF	TGCGCCAGCAGCGGGAACTACGAGCAGTACTTC	TRBV4-1	TRBJ2-7	.	.
CASSQDRLAHNEQFF	TGTGCCAGCAGCCAAGATAGGCTAGCGCACAATGAGCAGTTCTTC	TRBV3-1	TRBJ2-1	many	.
CSANSRGIASSGANVLTF	TGCAGTGCCAACAGTCGGGGGATCGCCTCCTCTGGGGCCAACGTCCTGACTTTC	TRBV20-1	TRBJ2-6	.	.
CSAGVVGWGGYTF	TGCAGTGCGGGAGTCGTGGGATGGGGTGGCTACACCTTC	TRBV20-1	TRBJ1-2	many	.
CASSLVRLAGGPGYNEQFF	TGCGCCAGCAGCTTGGTAAGACTAGCGGGAGGGCCGGGTTACAATGAGCAGTTCTTC	TRBV5-1	TRBJ2-1	.	TRBD2
CASSRGGQAYGYTF	TGTGCCAGCAGCAGGGGGGGACAGGCCTATGGCTACACCTTC	TRBV5-6	TRBJ1-2	many	TRBD1
CASGKRGRPGGYTF	TGTGCCAGCGGGAAAAGGGGGCGTCCGGGTGGCTACACCTTC	TRBV12-3/TRBV12-4	TRBJ1-2	many	TRBD1
CSAREAGVGAYEQYF	TGCAGTGCTAGAGAAGCGGGGGTTGGGGCCTACGAGCAGTACTTC	TRBV20-1	TRBJ2-7	.	TRBD2
CASSPSGEMNSPLHF	TGCGCCAGCAGCCCTTCGGGGGAGATGAATTCACCCCTCCACTTT	TRBV5-1	TRBJ1-6	many	.
CASSNGNTGELFF	TGTGCCAGTAGTAACGGGAACACCGGGGAGCTGTTTTTT	TRBV19	TRBJ2-2	many	.
CASRGAGIGSETQYF	TGTGCCAGCAGGGGGGCGGGGATTGGTTCAGAGACCCAGTACTTC	TRBV6-1	TRBJ2-5	many	.
CASSSGEGGSNEQFF	TGTGCCAGCAGCTCAGGGGAGGGAGGATCGAATGAGCAGTTCTTC	TRBV7-3	TRBJ2-1	many	.
CASSQDGPTRLNSYEQYF	TGTGCCAGCAGCCAAGACGGGCCCACGCGGTTGAACTCCTACGAGCAGTACTTC	TRBV3-1	TRBJ2-7	many	.
CASSSSWDRSNQPQHF	TGTGCCAGCAGCTCCTCCTGGGACAGATCGAATCAGCCCCAGCATTTT	TRBV7-9	TRBJ1-5	few	TRBD1
CSALPLLSNEQFF	TGCAGTGCGCTGCCCCTTTTATCCAATGAGCAGTTCTTC	TRBV20-1	TRBJ2-1	.	.
CASSSTSGTYEQYF	TGTGCCAGCAGTTCTACTAGCGGGACCTACGAGCAGTACTTC	TRBV6-9	TRBJ2-7	once	TRBD2
CASSSTLSETQYF	TGCGCCAGCAGCTCCACATTGTCGGAGACCCAGTACTTC	TRBV5-1	TRBJ2-5	.	.
CASSQPNWGGGHQPQHF	TGCGCCAGCAGCCAGCCTAATTGGGGGGGCGGTCATCAGCCCCAGCATTTT	TRBV4-1	TRBJ1-5	.	.
CASSLIRTGLGEAFF	TGTGCCAGCAGCTTAATCCGAACAGGGCTTGGTGAAGCTTTCTTT	TRBV11-2	TRBJ1-1	many	.
CASSPGLVEETQYF	TGTGCCAGCTCACCGGGACTAGTCGAAGAGACCCAGTACTTC	TRBV18	TRBJ2-5	.	TRBD2
CASSFGLAGGAYEQYF	TGCGCCAGCAGCTTCGGTTTAGCGGGAGGTGCCTACGAGCAGTACTTC	TRBV5-1	TRBJ2-7	.	TRBD2
CASSLGDREPQPQHF	TGTGCCAGCAGTTTAGGAGACAGGGAGCCGCAGCCCCAGCATTTT	TRBV28	TRBJ1-5	few	TRBD1
CASSDAQNTQETQYF	TGTGCCAGCAGTGATGCGCAGAATACCCAAGAGACCCAGTACTTC	TRBV25-1	TRBJ2-5	once	.
CASSVTSGRGYEQYF	TGCGCCAGCAGCGTGACTAGCGGGAGAGGGTACGAGCAGTACTTC	TRBV5-1	TRBJ2-7	.	TRBD2
CASSPLEGATNEKLFF	TGTGCCAGCTCCCCCCTGGAGGGCGCAACTAATGAAAAACTGTTTTTT	TRBV2	TRBJ1-4	many	.
CSARRGGERLTDGYTF	TGCAGTGCTAGGAGGGGGGGGGAACGACTGACGGATGGCTACACCTTC	TRBV20-1	TRBJ1-2	few	.
CASSLYRGSTDTQYF	TGTGCCAGCAGTTTATACAGGGGAAGCACAGATACGCAGTATTTT	TRBV28	TRBJ2-3	few	TRBD1
CASSDMGGTSEETQYF	TGCGCCAGCAGTGATATGGGGGGGACGTCCGAAGAGACCCAGTACTTC	TRBV10-1	TRBJ2-5	many	TRBD2
CASSSAGGGNQPQHF	TGTGCCAGCAGTAGCGCGGGGGGCGGCAATCAGCCCCAGCATTTT	TRBV6-1	TRBJ1-5	.	.
CASSLTAGGGDTQYF	TGTGCCAGCAGCTTAACGGCGGGGGGGGGAGATACGCAGTATTTT	TRBV7-3	TRBJ2-3	many	TRBD2
CASSRTWGLEGTQYF	TGTGCCAGCAGCCGGACGTGGGGACTAGAGGGGACCCAGTACTTC	TRBV6-1	TRBJ2-5	.	TRBD2
CASSQAPRQGGNEKLFF	TGTGCCAGCAGCCAAGCCCCGCGACAGGGAGGTAATGAAAAACTGTTTTTT	TRBV3-1	TRBJ1-4	many	TRBD1
CASSNQGFDGYTF	TGTGCCAGTAGTAATCAGGGTTTTGATGGCTACACCTTC	TRBV19	TRBJ1-2	few	.
CASRRAGGRYEQYF	TGTGCCAGCAGAAGAGCGGGAGGGCGATACGAGCAGTACTTC	TRBV13	TRBJ2-7	few	TRBD2
CASSFIQLAGGGKDTQYF	TGTGCCAGCAGCTTCATCCAACTGGCGGGAGGGGGCAAAGATACGCAGTATTTT	TRBV11-2	TRBJ2-3	many	TRBD2
CSALTGGGDGYTF	TGCAGTGCCTTGACAGGGGGAGGCGATGGCTACACCTTC	TRBV20-1	TRBJ1-2	many	TRBD1
CASSCAGIGSTDTQYF	TGTGCCAGCAGTTGCGCAGGGATCGGAAGCACAGATACGCAGTATTTT	TRBV6-1	TRBJ2-3	few	.
CASSIRTGGNSDEKLFF	TGTGCCAGTAGTATTCGGACAGGGGGCAACTCGGATGAAAAACTGTTTTTT	TRBV19	TRBJ1-4	.	TRBD1
CASSIMAQRTGGARGLNTEAFF	TGTGCCAGTAGTATAATGGCCCAGAGGACAGGGGGCGCGAGAGGATTGAACACTGAAGCTTTCTTT	TRBV19	TRBJ1-1	.	TRBD1
CSARAQGRTFGDQPQHF	TGCAGTGCTAGAGCCCAGGGGAGAACTTTTGGGGATCAGCCCCAGCATTTT	TRBV20-1	TRBJ1-5	many	.
CAWSSQGPNEKLFF	TGTGCCTGGAGCAGTCAGGGGCCTAATGAAAAACTGTTTTTT	TRBV30	TRBJ1-4	many	.
CAISPDSGRQPQHF	TGTGCCATCAGTCCGGACAGTGGAAGACAGCCCCAGCATTTT	TRBV10-3	TRBJ1-5	many	.
CASSKRLAGANNEQFF	TGTGCCAGCAGCAAAAGGCTAGCGGGGGCCAACAATGAGCAGTTCTTC	TRBV7-8	TRBJ2-1	many	TRBD2
CASSKFPPVSGTAETQYF	TGTGCCAGCAGCAAATTCCCCCCCGTATCGGGAACAGCGGAGACCCAGTACTTC	TRBV12-3/TRBV12-4	TRBJ2-5	many	.
CAVLAGAGEQFF	TGTGCCGTACTAGCGGGAGCTGGTGAGCAGTTCTTC	TRBV30	TRBJ2-1	many	TRBD2
CASSPLGGRRKTGELFF	TGTGCCAGCAGTCCCTTAGGTGGGAGGAGAAAGACCGGGGAGCTGTTTTTT	TRBV27	TRBJ2-2	few	.